A selection of T cell receptor beta chains follows, all from one sample in a study of PD-L1 blockade in urothelial cancer. Data came from immunoSEQ multiplex PCR; TCRdb stores just in-frame clones and leaves some out. Here the sample spans 40,000 or so clones, 81% being singletons. Specimen: PBMCs, collected around atezolizumab (anti-PD-L1) treatment. The receptors derive from a man aged 65 to 79 with urothelial cancer. Each CDR3 is given with its conserved first and last residue. D genes are given only for firm matches. Only part of the rows carry a size: once, few, many, or a class if the clone is expanded.

d_gene: TRBD2
j_gene: TRBJ2-7
v_gene: TRBV4-3
abundance: NA
CDR3nt: TGCGCCAGCAGCCAAGATCACTGGCTAGCGGGAGTGTACGAGCAGTACTTC
CDR3aa: CASSQDHWLAGVYEQYF

d_gene: NA
j_gene: TRBJ2-7
v_gene: TRBV11-3
abundance: NA
CDR3nt: TGTGCCAGCAGCCAGGTACAAACTGGCGAGCAGTACTTC
CDR3aa: CASSQVQTGEQYF

d_gene: TRBD1
j_gene: TRBJ1-1
v_gene: TRBV6-4
abundance: NA
CDR3nt: TGTGCCAGCAGTGACGCGGGGGACAGGTCTCCCATTGAAGCTTTCTTT
CDR3aa: CASSDAGDRSPIEAFF

d_gene: TRBD1
j_gene: TRBJ1-2
v_gene: TRBV15
abundance: NA
CDR3nt: TGTGCCACCAGCAGAACGGGGACAGACTATGGCTACACCTTC
CDR3aa: CATSRTGTDYGYTF

d_gene: NA
j_gene: TRBJ1-1
v_gene: TRBV9
abundance: NA
CDR3nt: TGTGCCAGCAGCAGGGGTTTTAACACTGAAGCTTTCTTT
CDR3aa: CASSRGFNTEAFF

d_gene: NA
j_gene: TRBJ2-1
v_gene: TRBV5-1
abundance: once
CDR3nt: TGCGCCAGCAGCTTGGTGACTGGCATTCTCTCCTACAATGAGCAGTTCTTC
CDR3aa: CASSLVTGILSYNEQFF

d_gene: TRBD1
j_gene: TRBJ1-5
v_gene: TRBV19
abundance: NA
CDR3nt: TGTGCCAGTAAGGGGGACAGGGAGATTAATCAGCCCCAGCATTTT
CDR3aa: CASKGDREINQPQHF

d_gene: NA
j_gene: TRBJ1-5
v_gene: TRBV4-1
abundance: few
CDR3nt: TGCGCCAGCAGCCAAGATAGCCAGGGGTTAAAGCCCCAGCATTTT
CDR3aa: CASSQDSQGLKPQHF

d_gene: TRBD1
j_gene: TRBJ1-4
v_gene: TRBV6-6
abundance: once
CDR3nt: TGTGCCAGCAGCGACAGGGGGGGTGAAAAACTGTTTTTT
CDR3aa: CASSDRGGEKLFF

d_gene: NA
j_gene: TRBJ2-7
v_gene: TRBV5-1
abundance: once
CDR3nt: TGCGCCAGCAGCCTTCTCCCTCCGGGAGAAGTAAACGAGCAGTACTTC
CDR3aa: CASSLLPPGEVNEQYF

d_gene: NA
j_gene: TRBJ1-1
v_gene: TRBV6-5
abundance: NA
CDR3nt: TGTGCCAGCAGCCCGAGCGGGGGTTTGTGGACTGAAGCTTTCTTT
CDR3aa: CASSPSGGLWTEAFF

d_gene: TRBD2
j_gene: TRBJ2-7
v_gene: TRBV10-3
abundance: NA
CDR3nt: TGTGCCATCAGTGGGGCTAGCGGGAACGGGGGGTCTGTCTACGAGCAGTACTTC
CDR3aa: CAISGASGNGGSVYEQYF

d_gene: NA
j_gene: TRBJ2-7
v_gene: TRBV5-6
abundance: NA
CDR3nt: TGTGCCAGCAGCTTGGGACCAACCGGGGAGCAGTACTTC
CDR3aa: CASSLGPTGEQYF

d_gene: NA
j_gene: TRBJ2-7
v_gene: TRBV7-9
abundance: NA
CDR3nt: TGTGCCAGCAGCTTAGGAGAGGGCTCCTACGAGCAGTACTTC
CDR3aa: CASSLGEGSYEQYF

d_gene: NA
j_gene: TRBJ2-7
v_gene: TRBV12-5
abundance: once
CDR3nt: TGTGCTAGTGGTTCGATTCAGGGAAGCTCAGCAGGCGAGCAGTACTTC
CDR3aa: CASGSIQGSSAGEQYF

d_gene: NA
j_gene: TRBJ1-2
v_gene: TRBV6-5
abundance: NA
CDR3nt: TGTGCCAGCAGTTACGGGGGCAATGGCTACACCTTC
CDR3aa: CASSYGGNGYTF

d_gene: NA
j_gene: TRBJ1-2
v_gene: TRBV9
abundance: NA
CDR3nt: TGTGCCAGCAGCGTAGCTGGGGGGGACTATGGCTACACCTTC
CDR3aa: CASSVAGGDYGYTF

d_gene: TRBD1
j_gene: TRBJ1-5
v_gene: TRBV4-2
abundance: NA
CDR3nt: TGTGCCAGCAGCCAATCCGGTCCCCAGGGGGCAAATCAGCCCCAGCATTTT
CDR3aa: CASSQSGPQGANQPQHF

d_gene: NA
j_gene: TRBJ1-5
v_gene: TRBV19
abundance: once
CDR3nt: TGTGCCAGTAGTCGAGACAGGTTACCCGATAGCAATCAGCCCCAGCATTTT
CDR3aa: CASSRDRLPDSNQPQHF

d_gene: NA
j_gene: TRBJ2-2
v_gene: TRBV15
abundance: NA
CDR3nt: TGTGCCACCAGCAGAGGACAGGCCTGGAACACCGGGGAGCTGTTTTTT
CDR3aa: CATSRGQAWNTGELFF

d_gene: NA
j_gene: TRBJ1-4
v_gene: TRBV9
abundance: NA
CDR3nt: TGTGCCAGCAGCGTAGAGGGGACAAGGAACGAAAAACTGTTTTTT
CDR3aa: CASSVEGTRNEKLFF

d_gene: NA
j_gene: TRBJ2-7
v_gene: TRBV27
abundance: NA
CDR3nt: TGTGCCAGCAGTTTATCAATGGGGGCTACTTACGAGCAGTACTTC
CDR3aa: CASSLSMGATYEQYF

d_gene: TRBD2
j_gene: TRBJ2-3
v_gene: TRBV4-1
abundance: NA
CDR3nt: TGCGCCAGCAGCCAAGAAACAGCGGGAGTAGGAGATACGCAGTATTTT
CDR3aa: CASSQETAGVGDTQYF

d_gene: TRBD1
j_gene: TRBJ1-5
v_gene: TRBV29-1
abundance: NA
CDR3nt: TGCAGCGTAGCAGGGGGCGCATACCAGCCCCAGCATTTT
CDR3aa: CSVAGGAYQPQHF

d_gene: NA
j_gene: TRBJ1-5
v_gene: TRBV9
abundance: NA
CDR3nt: TGTGCCAGCAGCGTAGGGGGGACTGGACAGCCCCAGCATTTT
CDR3aa: CASSVGGTGQPQHF

d_gene: NA
j_gene: TRBJ1-5
v_gene: TRBV6-1
abundance: NA
CDR3nt: TGTGCCAGCCACAGTTTCGGAAATCAGCCCCAGCATTTT
CDR3aa: CASHSFGNQPQHF

d_gene: NA
j_gene: TRBJ1-4
v_gene: TRBV2
abundance: few
CDR3nt: TGTGCCAGCAGTGAGGGGCCTCCCGAAAAACTGTTTTTT
CDR3aa: CASSEGPPEKLFF

d_gene: TRBD2
j_gene: TRBJ2-1
v_gene: TRBV15
abundance: NA
CDR3nt: TGTGCCACCAGCCGCGGACTAGCGGGAGGGACCGATGAGCAGTTCTTC
CDR3aa: CATSRGLAGGTDEQFF

d_gene: TRBD1
j_gene: TRBJ1-2
v_gene: TRBV5-1
abundance: NA
CDR3nt: TGCGCCAGCAGCGTCACTGGGACAGACTATGGCTACACCTTC
CDR3aa: CASSVTGTDYGYTF

d_gene: NA
j_gene: TRBJ2-1
v_gene: TRBV11-3
abundance: NA
CDR3nt: TGTGCCAGCAGCTTAGATCGGTCGGGGTTCTCCTACAATGAGCAGTTCTTC
CDR3aa: CASSLDRSGFSYNEQFF

d_gene: TRBD2
j_gene: TRBJ2-1
v_gene: TRBV5-1
abundance: once
CDR3nt: TGCGCCAGCAGCCGGATGGGAGGGCCTGACAATGAGCAGTTCTTC
CDR3aa: CASSRMGGPDNEQFF

d_gene: TRBD1
j_gene: TRBJ2-1
v_gene: TRBV19
abundance: NA
CDR3nt: TGTGCCAGTAGTATAGCCAGGGGGCGGGATGAGCAGTTCTTC
CDR3aa: CASSIARGRDEQFF

d_gene: TRBD2
j_gene: TRBJ2-3
v_gene: TRBV2
abundance: NA
CDR3nt: TGTGCCAGCAGACCCGAGGTGGAGCGGGAGAGGACCACAGATACGCAGTATTTT
CDR3aa: CASRPEVERERTTDTQYF

d_gene: TRBD2
j_gene: TRBJ2-1
v_gene: TRBV9
abundance: NA
CDR3nt: TGTGCCAGCAGCGGAGGTAGGACTAGCGGGAACAATGAGCAGTTCTTC
CDR3aa: CASSGGRTSGNNEQFF

d_gene: NA
j_gene: TRBJ1-5
v_gene: TRBV6-6
abundance: NA
CDR3nt: TGTGCCAGCAGGTTAACTCTCGGCAATCAGCCCCAGCATTTT
CDR3aa: CASRLTLGNQPQHF